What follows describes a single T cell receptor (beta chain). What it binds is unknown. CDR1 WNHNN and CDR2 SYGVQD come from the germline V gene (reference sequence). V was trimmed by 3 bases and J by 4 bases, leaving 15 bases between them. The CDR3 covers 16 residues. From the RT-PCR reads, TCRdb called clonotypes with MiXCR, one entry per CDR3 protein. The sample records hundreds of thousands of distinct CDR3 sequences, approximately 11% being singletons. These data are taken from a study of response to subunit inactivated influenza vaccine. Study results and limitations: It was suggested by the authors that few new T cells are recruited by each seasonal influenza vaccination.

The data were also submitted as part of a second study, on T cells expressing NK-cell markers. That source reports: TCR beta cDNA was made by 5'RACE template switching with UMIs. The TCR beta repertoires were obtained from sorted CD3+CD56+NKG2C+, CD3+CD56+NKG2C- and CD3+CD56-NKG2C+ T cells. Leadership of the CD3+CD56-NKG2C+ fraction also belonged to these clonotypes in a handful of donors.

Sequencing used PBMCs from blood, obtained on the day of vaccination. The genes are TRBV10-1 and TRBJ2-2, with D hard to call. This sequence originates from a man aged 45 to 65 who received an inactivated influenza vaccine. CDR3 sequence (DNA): TGCGCCAGCAGTGACTCTACAATAAAGGGCACCGGGGAGCTGTTTTTT. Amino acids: CASSDSTIKGTGELFF.